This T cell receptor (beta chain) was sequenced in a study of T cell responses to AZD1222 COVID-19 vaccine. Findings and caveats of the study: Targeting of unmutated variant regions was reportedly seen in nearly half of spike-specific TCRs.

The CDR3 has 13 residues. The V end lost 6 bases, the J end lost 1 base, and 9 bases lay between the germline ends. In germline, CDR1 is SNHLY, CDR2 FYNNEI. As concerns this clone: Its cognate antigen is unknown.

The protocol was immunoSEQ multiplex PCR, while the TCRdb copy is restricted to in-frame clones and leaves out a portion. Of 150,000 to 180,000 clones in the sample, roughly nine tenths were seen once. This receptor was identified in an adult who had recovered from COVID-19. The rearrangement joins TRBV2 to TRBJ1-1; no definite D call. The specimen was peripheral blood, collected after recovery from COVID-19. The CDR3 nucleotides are TGTGCCAGCAGGGCACAGCCGAACACTGAAGCTTTCTTT. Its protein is CASRAQPNTEAFF. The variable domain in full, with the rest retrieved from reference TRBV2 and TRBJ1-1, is EPEVTQTPSHQVTQMGQEVILRCVPISNHLYFYWYRQILGQKVEFLVSFYNNEISEKSEIFDDQFSVERPDGSNFTLKIRSTKLEDSAMYFCASRAQPNTEAFFGQGTRLTVV.